Detailed here is one T cell receptor (beta chain). The antigen is undetermined. This entry comes from a study of beta chain features in type 1 diabetes. Since all of the isolated RNA was reverse transcribed, expressed TCRB transcripts were what got sequenced. Clones were sequenced by immunoSEQ multiplex PCR, and TCRdb holds only the in-frame ones, with some missing. This repertoire shows about 710,000 clones, around 15% found once; its top ten account for roughly 0.04%. Germline V gene lookup returns CDR1 ENHRY and CDR2 SYGVKD. Trimming took off 6 bases at V and 7 bases at J, with 9 bases between the two ends. This CDR3 comprises 11 residues. Study-level results: All four CD4+ subsets from Type 1 diabetes patients carried moderately but significantly shorter TCRB CDR3s.

The chain uses TRBV10-3 and TRBJ1-2, with no clear D. The sequenced sample consisted of naive CD4+ T cells from blood. The sequence was obtained from a man aged 18 to 35 with type 1 diabetes. CDR3 sequence (DNA): TGTGCCATCAGAACCATGGGTGGCTACACCTTC. It is translated as CAIRTMGGYTF.